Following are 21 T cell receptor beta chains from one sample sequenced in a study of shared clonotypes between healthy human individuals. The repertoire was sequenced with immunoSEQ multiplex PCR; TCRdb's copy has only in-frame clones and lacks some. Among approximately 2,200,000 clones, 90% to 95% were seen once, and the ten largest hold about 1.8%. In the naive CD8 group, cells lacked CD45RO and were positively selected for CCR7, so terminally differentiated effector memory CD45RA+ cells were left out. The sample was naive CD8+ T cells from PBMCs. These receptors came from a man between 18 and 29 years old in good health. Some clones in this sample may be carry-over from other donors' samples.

CDR3 sequence (DNA): TGTGCCAGCAGCCCCCTTGGGAGCCTCTATGGCTACACCTTC. As protein: CASSPLGSLYGYTF. The rearrangement uses TRBV7-9 and TRBJ1-2; D not resolved. Germline V lookup: CDR1 SEHNR, CDR2 FQNEAQ (reference sequence). The CDR3 spans 14 residues. V lost 5 bases and J 4 bases, leaving 14 bases between the germline ends.

The CDR3 bases are TGCGCCAGCAGCCAAGATTCGCTCCAAAATCAGCCCCAGCATTTT. Translated: CASSQDSLQNQPQHF. This sequence joins TRBV4-3 and TRBJ1-5, with unresolved D. CDR3 length equals 15 residues. V was trimmed by 0 bases and J by 4 bases, leaving 10 bases between them. Germline V gene sequence: CDR1 LGHNA, CDR2 YSLEER.

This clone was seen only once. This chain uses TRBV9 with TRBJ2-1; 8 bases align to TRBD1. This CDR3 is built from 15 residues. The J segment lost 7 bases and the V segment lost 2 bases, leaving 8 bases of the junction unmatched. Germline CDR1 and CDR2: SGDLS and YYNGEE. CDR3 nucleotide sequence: TGTGCCAGCAGCGTTGGCAGGGGGCCTGGGAATGAGCAGTTCTTC. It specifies CASSVGRGPGNEQFF.

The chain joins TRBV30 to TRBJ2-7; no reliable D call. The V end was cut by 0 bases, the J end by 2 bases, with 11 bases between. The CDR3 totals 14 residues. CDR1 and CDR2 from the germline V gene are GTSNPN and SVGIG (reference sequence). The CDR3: CAWSVGQATYEQYF. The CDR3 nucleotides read TGTGCCTGGAGTGTAGGGCAGGCCACCTACGAGCAGTACTTC.

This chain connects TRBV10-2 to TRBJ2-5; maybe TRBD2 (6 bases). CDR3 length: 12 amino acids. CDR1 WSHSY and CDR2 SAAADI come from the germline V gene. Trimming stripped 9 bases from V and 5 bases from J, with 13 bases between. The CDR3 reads CASGGWQETQYF. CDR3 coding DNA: TGCGCCAGTGGGGGGTGGCAGGAGACCCAGTACTTC.

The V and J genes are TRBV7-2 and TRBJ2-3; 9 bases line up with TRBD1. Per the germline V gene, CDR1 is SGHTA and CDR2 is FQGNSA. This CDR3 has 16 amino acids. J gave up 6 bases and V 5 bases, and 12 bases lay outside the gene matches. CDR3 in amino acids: CASSTGPGTGSDTQYF. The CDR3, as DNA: TGTGCCAGCAGCACCGGTCCCGGGACAGGGTCTGATACGCAGTATTTT. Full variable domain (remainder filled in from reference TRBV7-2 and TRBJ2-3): GAGVSQSPSNKVTEKGKDVELRCDPISGHTALYWYRQSLGQGLEFLIYFQGNSAPDKSGLPSDRFSAERTGGSVSTLTIQRTQQEDSAVYLCASSTGPGTGSDTQYFGPGTRLTVL.

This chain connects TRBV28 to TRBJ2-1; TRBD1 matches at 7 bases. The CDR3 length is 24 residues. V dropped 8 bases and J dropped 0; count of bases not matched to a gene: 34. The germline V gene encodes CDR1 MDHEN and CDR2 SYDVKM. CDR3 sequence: CASCGSAGGGLIRDLVSSYNEQFF. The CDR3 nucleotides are TGTGCCAGCTGTGGCTCTGCAGGGGGTGGACTCATTCGGGATCTCGTTAGCTCCTACAATGAGCAGTTCTTC.

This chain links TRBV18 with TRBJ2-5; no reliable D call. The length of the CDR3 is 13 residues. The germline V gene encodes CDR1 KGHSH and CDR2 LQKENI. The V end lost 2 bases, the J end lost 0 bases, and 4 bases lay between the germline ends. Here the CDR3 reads CASSPSYQETQYF. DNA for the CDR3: TGTGCCAGCTCACCATCGTACCAAGAGACCCAGTACTTC.

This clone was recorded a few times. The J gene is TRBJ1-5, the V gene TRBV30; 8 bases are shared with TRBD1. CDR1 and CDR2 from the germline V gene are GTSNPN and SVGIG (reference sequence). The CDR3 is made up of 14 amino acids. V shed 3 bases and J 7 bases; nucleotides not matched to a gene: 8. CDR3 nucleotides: TGTGCCTGGAGCGCCGGGACAGGAGGACAGCCCCAGCATTTT. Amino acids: CAWSAGTGGQPQHF. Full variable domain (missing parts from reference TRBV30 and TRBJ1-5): SQTIHQWPATLVQPVGSPLSLECTVEGTSNPNLYWYRQAAGRGLQLLFYSVGIGQISSEVPQNLSASRPQDRQFILSSKKLLLSDSGFYLCAWSAGTGGQPQHFGDGTRLSIL.

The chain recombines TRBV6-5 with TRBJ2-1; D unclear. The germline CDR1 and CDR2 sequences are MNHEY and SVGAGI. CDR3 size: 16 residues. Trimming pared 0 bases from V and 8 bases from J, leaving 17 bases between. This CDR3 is CASSYSFLAEAHEQFF. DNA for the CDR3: TGTGCCAGCAGTTACTCTTTCTTAGCTGAGGCCCATGAGCAGTTCTTC.

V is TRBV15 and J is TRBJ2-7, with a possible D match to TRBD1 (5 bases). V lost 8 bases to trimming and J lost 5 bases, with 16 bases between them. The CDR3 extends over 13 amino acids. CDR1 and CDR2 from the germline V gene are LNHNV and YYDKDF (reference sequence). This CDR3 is CATGASMFHEQYF. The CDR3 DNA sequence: TGTGCCACCGGGGCTAGTATGTTCCACGAGCAGTACTTC.

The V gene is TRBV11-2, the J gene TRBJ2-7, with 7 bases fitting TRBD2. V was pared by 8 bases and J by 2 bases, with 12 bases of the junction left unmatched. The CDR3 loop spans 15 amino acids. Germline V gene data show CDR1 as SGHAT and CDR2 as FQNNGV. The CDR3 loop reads CASYMAAGVPYEQYF. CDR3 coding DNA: TGTGCCAGCTACATGGCTGCGGGAGTCCCCTACGAGCAGTACTTC.

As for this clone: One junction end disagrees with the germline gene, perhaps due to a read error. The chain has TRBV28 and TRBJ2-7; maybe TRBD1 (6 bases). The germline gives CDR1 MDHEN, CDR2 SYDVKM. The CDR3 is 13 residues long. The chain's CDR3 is CASSPRGGISADF. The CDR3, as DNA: TGTGCCAGCAGCCCCCGAGGGGGAATATCCGCGGACTTC. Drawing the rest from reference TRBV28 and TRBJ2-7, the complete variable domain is DVKVTQSSRYLVKRTGEKVFLECVQDMDHENMFWYRQDPGLGLRLIYFSYDVKMKEKGDIPEGYSVSREKKERFSLILESASTNQTSMYLCASSPRGGISADFGPGTRLTVT.

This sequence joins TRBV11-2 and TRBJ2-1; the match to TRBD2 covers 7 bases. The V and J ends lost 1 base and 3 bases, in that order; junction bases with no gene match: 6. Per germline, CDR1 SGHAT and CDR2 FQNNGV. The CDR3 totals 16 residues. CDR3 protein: CASSLGVERGYNEQFF. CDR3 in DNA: TGTGCCAGCAGCTTAGGCGTGGAGCGGGGCTACAATGAGCAGTTCTTC. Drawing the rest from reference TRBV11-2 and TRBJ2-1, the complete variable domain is EAGVAQSPRYKIIEKRQSVAFWCNPISGHATLYWYQQILGQGPKLLIQFQNNGVVDDSQLPKDRFSAERLKGVDSTLKIQPAKLEDSAVYLCASSLGVERGYNEQFFGPGTRLTVL.

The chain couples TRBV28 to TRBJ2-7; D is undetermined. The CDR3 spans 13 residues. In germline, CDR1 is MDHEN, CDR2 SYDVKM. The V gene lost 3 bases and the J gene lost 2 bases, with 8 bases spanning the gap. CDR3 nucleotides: TGTGCCAGCAGTTTTTCCGCCACCTACGAGCAGTACTTC. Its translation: CASSFSATYEQYF.

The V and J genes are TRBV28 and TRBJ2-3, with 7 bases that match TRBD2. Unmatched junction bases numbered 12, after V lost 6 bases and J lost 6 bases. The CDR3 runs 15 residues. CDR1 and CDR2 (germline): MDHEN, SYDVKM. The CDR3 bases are TGTGCCAGCAGATTGAGACTAGCCCTCGGGGATACGCAGTATTTT. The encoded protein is CASRLRLALGDTQYF.

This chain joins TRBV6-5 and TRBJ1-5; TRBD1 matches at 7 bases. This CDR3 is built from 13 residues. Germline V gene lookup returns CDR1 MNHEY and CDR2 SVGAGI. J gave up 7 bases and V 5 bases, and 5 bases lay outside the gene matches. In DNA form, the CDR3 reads TGTGCCAGCAGTACAGGGGAAGGACAGCCCCAGCATTTT. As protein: CASSTGEGQPQHF.

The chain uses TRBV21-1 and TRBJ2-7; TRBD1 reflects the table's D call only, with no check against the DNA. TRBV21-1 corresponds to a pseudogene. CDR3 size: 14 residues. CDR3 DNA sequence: TGTGCCAGCAGCAAAGGACACGTCTCCTACGAGCAGTACTTC. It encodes CASSKGHVSYEQYF.

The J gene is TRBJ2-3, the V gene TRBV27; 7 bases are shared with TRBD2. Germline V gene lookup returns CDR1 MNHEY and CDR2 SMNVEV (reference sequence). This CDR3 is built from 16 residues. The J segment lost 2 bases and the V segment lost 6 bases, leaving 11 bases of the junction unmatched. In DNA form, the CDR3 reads TGTGCCAGCAGCCACCCTACCCTAGCGGTCACAGATACGCAGTATTTT. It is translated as CASSHPTLAVTDTQYF.

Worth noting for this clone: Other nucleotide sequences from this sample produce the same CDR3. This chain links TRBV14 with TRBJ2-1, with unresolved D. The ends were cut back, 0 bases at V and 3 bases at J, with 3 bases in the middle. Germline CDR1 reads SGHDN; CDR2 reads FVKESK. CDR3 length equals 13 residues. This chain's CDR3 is CASSQDRYNEQFF. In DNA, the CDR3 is TGTGCCAGCAGCCAAGACCGCTACAATGAGCAGTTCTTC.

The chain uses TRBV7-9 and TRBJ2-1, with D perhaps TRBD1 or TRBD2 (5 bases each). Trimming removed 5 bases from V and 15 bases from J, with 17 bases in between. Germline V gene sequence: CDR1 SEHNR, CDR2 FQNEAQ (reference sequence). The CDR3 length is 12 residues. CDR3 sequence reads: CASSPLGASPFF. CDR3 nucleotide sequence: TGTGCCAGCAGCCCCCTCGGGGCTAGTCCGTTCTTC.